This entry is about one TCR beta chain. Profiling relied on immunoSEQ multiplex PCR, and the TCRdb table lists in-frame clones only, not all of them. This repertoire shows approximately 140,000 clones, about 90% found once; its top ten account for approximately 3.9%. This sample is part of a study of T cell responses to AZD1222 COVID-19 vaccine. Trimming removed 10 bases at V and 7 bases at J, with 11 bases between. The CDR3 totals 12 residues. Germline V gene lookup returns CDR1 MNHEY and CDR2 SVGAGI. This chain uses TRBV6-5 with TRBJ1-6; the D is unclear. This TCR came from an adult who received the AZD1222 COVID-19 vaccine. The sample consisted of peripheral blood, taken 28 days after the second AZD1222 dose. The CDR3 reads CATSGDNSPLHF. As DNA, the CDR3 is TGTGCCACGTCGGGCGACAATTCACCCCTCCACTTT.